This paragraph reports one TCR beta chain. Its antigen is not known. The source of the sample is a study of CD8+CD57+ T cells in acquired aplastic anemia. Whole-study context: Each DNA sample taken from sorted CD4+ and CD8+ cells came to 3.2 ug on average.

Germline-derived CDR1 and CDR2 are DFQATT and SNEGSKA (reference sequence). V was pared by 3 bases and J by 6 bases, with 8 bases of the junction left unmatched. CDR3 length equals 14 residues. TCR beta VDJ and CDR3 were profiled, and genomic DNA was the template. TCRdb re-called the reads through MiXCR, storing one row per CDR3 protein. The table shows about 130,000 distinct CDR3 sequences, with 48% occurring only once. Study-wide points: Approximately 28 CD8+ CDR3 sequences were shared between patients and controls.

V is TRBV20-1 and J is TRBJ2-7; 10 bases align to TRBD1. This receptor was taken from a human donor in good health, serving as a control. Sequencing input: sorted CD4+, CD8+, or CD8+CD57+ T cells (not recorded which) from PBMCs. DNA for the CDR3: TGCAGTGCTAGTCGGACAGGGGGTAGGGGCGAGCAGTACTTC. It encodes CSASRTGGRGEQYF.